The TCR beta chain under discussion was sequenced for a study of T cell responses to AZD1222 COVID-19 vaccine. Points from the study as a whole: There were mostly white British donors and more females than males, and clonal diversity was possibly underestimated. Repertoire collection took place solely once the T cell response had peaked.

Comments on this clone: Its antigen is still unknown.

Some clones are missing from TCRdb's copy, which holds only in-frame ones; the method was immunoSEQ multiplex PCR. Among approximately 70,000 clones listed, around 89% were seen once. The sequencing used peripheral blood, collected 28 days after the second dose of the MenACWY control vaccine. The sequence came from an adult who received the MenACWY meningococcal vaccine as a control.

The CDR3 here is CAIGDKTGNTEAFF. The CDR3 DNA is TGTGCCATCGGAGACAAGACAGGGAACACTGAAGCTTTCTTT. The chain carries TRBV10-3 and TRBJ1-1; D possibly corresponds to TRBD1 (6 bases). Trimming took off 8 bases at V and 1 base at J, with 14 bases between the two ends. CDR3 length equals 14 residues. Germline V gene lookup returns CDR1 ENHRY and CDR2 SYGVKD.